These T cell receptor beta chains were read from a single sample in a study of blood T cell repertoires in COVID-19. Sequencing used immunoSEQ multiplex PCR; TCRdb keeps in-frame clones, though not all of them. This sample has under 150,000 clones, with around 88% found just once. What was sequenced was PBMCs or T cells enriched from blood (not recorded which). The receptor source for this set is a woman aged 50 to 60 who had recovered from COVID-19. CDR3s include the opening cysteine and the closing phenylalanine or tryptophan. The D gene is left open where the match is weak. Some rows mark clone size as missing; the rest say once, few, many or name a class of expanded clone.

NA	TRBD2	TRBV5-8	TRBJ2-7	TGTGCCAGCAGCCGTTCGACTAGCGGGGGCTACGAGCAGTACTTC	CASSRSTSGGYEQYF
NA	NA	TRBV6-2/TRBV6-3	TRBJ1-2	TGTGCCAGCAGTCAAGCCTATGGCTACACCTTC	CASSQAYGYTF
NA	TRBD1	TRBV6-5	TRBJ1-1	TGTGCCAGCTTAAGGGGACAGGGGCAGGGTGGAGCTTTCTTT	CASLRGQGQGGAFF
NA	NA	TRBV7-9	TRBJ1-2	TGTGCCAGCACTCGTCTTACACACAGATACTACACCTTC	CASTRLTHRYYTF
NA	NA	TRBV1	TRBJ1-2	TGCACCAGCAGGCATTCCTGTTTGTGCGAAACCTATGGCTACACCTTC	CTSRHSCLCETYGYTF
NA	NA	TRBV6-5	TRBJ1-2	TGTGCCAGCAGTCCCGCCCTGTGGGGGCCCTATGGCTACACCTTC	CASSPALWGPYGYTF
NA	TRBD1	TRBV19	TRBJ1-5	TGTGCCACAAATATAGGGACAGGGCCAAGGGCCCAGCATTTT	CATNIGTGPRAQHF
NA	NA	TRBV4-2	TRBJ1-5	TGTGCCAGCAGCCAAGAATCTATGGGAGCCTCCCATCAGCCCCAGCATTTT	CASSQESMGASHQPQHF
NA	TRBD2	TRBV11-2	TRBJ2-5	TGTGCCAGCAGCTGGGTGGCGGGGGGGCAAGAGACCCAGTACTTC	CASSWVAGGQETQYF
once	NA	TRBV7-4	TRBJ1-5	TGTGCCAGCAGCTTAGTACAGGTAGGGCAGCCCCAGCATTTT	CASSLVQVGQPQHF
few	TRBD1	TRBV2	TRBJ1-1	TGTGCCAGCAGTGACCCCGAACTTACAGGGGGGGCACCGAACACTGAAGCTTTCTTT	CASSDPELTGGAPNTEAFF
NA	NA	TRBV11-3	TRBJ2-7	TGTGCCAGCAGCCCAGGCCATGGCTACGAGCAGTACTTC	CASSPGHGYEQYF
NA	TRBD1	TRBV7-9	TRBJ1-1	TGTGCCAGCAGCTTCGAGGGGGCGAGGACTGAAGCTTTCTTT	CASSFEGARTEAFF
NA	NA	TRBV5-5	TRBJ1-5	TGTGCCAGCAGCTTGTTGTCCAGTGATTATCAGCCCCAGCATTTT	CASSLLSSDYQPQHF
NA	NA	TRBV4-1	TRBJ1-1	TGCGCCAGCAGCCAGGGACTAGGACAGCAAAACACTGAAGCTTTCTTT	CASSQGLGQQNTEAFF
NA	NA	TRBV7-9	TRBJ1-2	TGTGCCAGCAGCTTAGAGACGGGAACCTATGGCTACACCTTC	CASSLETGTYGYTF
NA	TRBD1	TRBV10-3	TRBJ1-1	TGTGCCATCAGTGAGATCACAGGGGATAACACTGAAGCTTTCTTT	CAISEITGDNTEAFF
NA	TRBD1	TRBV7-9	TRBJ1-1	TGTGCCAGCAGCCCACAGGGGGCTGAAGCTTTCTTT	CASSPQGAEAFF
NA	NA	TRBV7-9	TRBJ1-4	TGTGCCAGCAGCGACATCCTCGACAGTACCAAACTGTTTTTT	CASSDILDSTKLFF
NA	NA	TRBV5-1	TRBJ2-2	TGCGCCAGCAGCTTGGATCCAGGGCTCACCGGGGAGCTGTTTTTT	CASSLDPGLTGELFF
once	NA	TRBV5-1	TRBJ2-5	TGCGCCAGCAGCTCGAACACAGGATCAGAGACCCAGTACTTC	CASSSNTGSETQYF
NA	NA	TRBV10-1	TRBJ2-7	TGCGCCAGCAGTGAAGTTCCAGCCTACGAGCAGTACTTC	CASSEVPAYEQYF